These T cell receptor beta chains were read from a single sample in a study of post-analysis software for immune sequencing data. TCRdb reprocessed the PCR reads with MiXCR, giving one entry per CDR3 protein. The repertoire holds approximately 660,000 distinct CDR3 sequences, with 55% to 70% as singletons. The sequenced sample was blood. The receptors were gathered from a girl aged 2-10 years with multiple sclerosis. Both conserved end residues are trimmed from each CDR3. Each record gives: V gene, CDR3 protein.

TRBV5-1	ASRRASGYSTSTDTQY
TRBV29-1	SVDRGIYNEQF
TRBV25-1	ASSGGVRIRETNYGYT
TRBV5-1	ASSSSGQYQETQY
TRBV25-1	ASSDFLEQF
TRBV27	ASSSAGGGGYT
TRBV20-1	SAERAAGDAGELF
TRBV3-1	ASSQDTGRGLNEQF
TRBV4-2	ASSHPPRGVTSGANVLT
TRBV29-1	SVEGLAGDNEQF
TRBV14	ASSRPGTLHTDTQY
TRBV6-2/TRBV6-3	ASSFRHRTGSIYEQY
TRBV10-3	AISDPGTFNYGYT
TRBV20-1	SASDIPGQGASYEQY
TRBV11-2	ASSWGTIQETQY
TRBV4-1	ASSQRARTGLYEQY
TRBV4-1	ASSPTGRIYEQY
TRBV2	ASSESGSLIGELF
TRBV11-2	ASSLGPEVNQPQH
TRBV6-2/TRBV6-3	ASSYAGLETEAF
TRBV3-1	ASSPDRDGTEAF
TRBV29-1	SAGPGLAVSTDTQY
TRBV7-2	ASSSRWDEQF
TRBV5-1	ASSLDGSNTGELF
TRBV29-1	SVLTPDRYNEQF
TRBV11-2	ASSQSTTSTDTQY
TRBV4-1	ASSNPTGAERTQY
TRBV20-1	SARRLAGERYEQY
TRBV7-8	ASSLALAGDSYNEQF
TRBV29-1	SVEDRGLEQY
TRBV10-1	ASSEGLVSYNEQF
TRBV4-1	ASSQDEGVKSYEQY
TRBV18	ASSPETGALEDTQY
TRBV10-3	AISGGSSNYGYT
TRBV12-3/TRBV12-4	ASNMGLAGGEDTQY
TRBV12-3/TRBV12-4	ASSLGAAAETQY
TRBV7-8	ASSTNSGYT
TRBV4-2	ASSQDGEGEKLF
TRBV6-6	ASSSLSREDEQY
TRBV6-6	ASSYSRGNYEQY
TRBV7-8	ASSPPGGAADIQY
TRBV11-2	ASSLSLDSGTGELF
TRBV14	ASSLVLVTDTQY
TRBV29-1	SAAPGRYGYT
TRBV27	ASSLNYRAVEQY
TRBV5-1	ASSSRQGGLDEQY
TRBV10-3	AISGTGGDTEAF
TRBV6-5	ASSLGPQYEQY
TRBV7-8	ASSLVIEKPQH
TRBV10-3	AISESLGSYEQY
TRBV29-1	SGRSSYNEQF